This TCR beta chain derives from a study of shared clonotypes between healthy human individuals. This CDR3 has 13 residues. CDR1 and CDR2 (germline): SEHNR, FQNEAQ (reference sequence). Trimming removed 0 bases at V and 7 bases at J, with 7 bases between. Of note for this clone: The same CDR3 is also encoded by other DNA sequences in this sample.

Terminally differentiated effector memory CD45RA+ cells were excluded from the naive CD8 cells, which were CD45RO-negative and positively selected for CCR7. Sequencing used immunoSEQ multiplex PCR; TCRdb keeps in-frame clones, though not all of them. The top ten clones hold 24% of a sample with hundreds of thousands of clones, about 91% of them seen once. This sequence originates from a man younger than 40 in good health. Sequenced sample: naive CD8+ T cells sorted from blood. This sequence joins TRBV7-9 and TRBJ2-1; D uncertain. The CDR3 sequence is CASSLAGSNEQFF. DNA for the CDR3: TGTGCCAGCAGCTTAGCGGGAAGTAATGAGCAGTTCTTC.